The 23 T cell receptor beta chains below were found in one sample sequenced in a study of neurological immune-mediated disorders. TCRdb re-analysed the 5' RACE reads in MiXCR, keeping a single row per CDR3 protein. This table holds about 79,000 distinct CDR3 sequences, 13% to 15% found once. Sequencing used PBMCs. These receptors came from a woman in her forties or fifties in good health.

This clonotype was recorded at least ten times. This rearrangement joins TRBV5-5 to TRBJ2-2; possibly TRBD1 or TRBD2 for D (5 bases each). The CDR3 runs 15 residues. The germline V gene encodes CDR1 SGHKS and CDR2 YYEKEE (reference sequence). V was trimmed by 3 bases and J by 1 base, leaving 10 bases between them. CDR3 in amino acids: CASSSGRMNTGELFF. The DNA for the CDR3 is TGTGCCAGCAGCTCGGGACGGATGAACACCGGGGAGCTGTTTTTT.

At least ten counts were recorded for this clonotype. V is TRBV12-3 or TRBV12-4 and J is TRBJ2-5; D tentatively reads TRBD1 or TRBD2 (5 bases each). CDR3 length equals 15 residues. V was trimmed by 4 bases and J by 9 bases, leaving 21 bases between them. The CDR3 sequence is CASSYGMGTSRAQYF. The DNA of the CDR3 is TGTGCCAGCAGTTACGGGATGGGGACCTCAAGAGCCCAGTACTTC.

DNA of the CDR3: TGCGCCAGCAGCTTTGGCAGTCAGCCGCTGGCCAAAAACATTCAGTACTTC. Amino acids: CASSFGSQPLAKNIQYF. The V and J genes are TRBV5-1 and TRBJ2-4; no definite D call. Trimming removed 2 bases at V and 1 base at J, with 16 bases between. The CDR3 covers 17 residues. Germline-derived CDR1 and CDR2 are SGHRS and YFSETQ.

V gene TRBV5-1 combines with J gene TRBJ2-7, with D possibly being TRBD2 (5 bases). V was trimmed by 0 bases and J by 3 bases, leaving 10 bases between them. This CDR3 has 14 amino acids. From germline, CDR1 is SGHRS and CDR2 YFSETQ. This CDR3 reads CASSLAPGNYEQYF. For the CDR3, the DNA is TGCGCCAGCAGCTTGGCACCCGGGAACTACGAGCAGTACTTC.

This clonotype was found many times. The rearrangement links TRBV12-3 or TRBV12-4 to TRBJ1-2; 8 nucleotides match TRBD1. The length of the CDR3 is 15 residues. The trim removed 5 bases at V and 2 bases at J, leaving 7 bases unmatched. This chain's CDR3 is CASSPQGAQNYGYTF. The CDR3 nucleotides are TGTGCCAGCAGTCCGCAGGGGGCACAGAACTATGGCTACACCTTC.

At least ten counts were recorded for this clonotype. J is TRBJ2-5 and V is TRBV20-1; no reliable D call. The CDR3 runs to 13 residues. V lost 2 bases and J 10 bases, leaving 17 bases between the germline ends. The V gene's germline CDR1 is DFQATT and CDR2 SNEGSKA (reference sequence). The CDR3 sequence: CSARFADELVQYF. CDR3 bases: TGCAGTGCTAGATTCGCCGACGAACTGGTCCAGTACTTC.

This clonotype was recorded at least ten times. The chain recombines TRBV6-6 with TRBJ2-2, with a tentative D call TRBD2 (5 bases). Germline V gene data show CDR1 as MNHNY and CDR2 as SVGAGI (reference sequence). The CDR3 length is 14 residues. V gave up 7 bases and J gave up 7 bases, with 16 bases separating them. CDR3 amino acids: CASISTFAGGELFF. The CDR3 DNA sequence: TGTGCCAGCATCTCTACATTTGCGGGCGGGGAGCTGTTTTTT.

This clonotype was observed a few times. The V and J genes are TRBV5-1 and TRBJ2-3; 9 bases are a match to TRBD2. CDR1 and CDR2 (germline): SGHRS, YFSETQ. The V and J ends lost 0 bases and 1 base, in that order; junction bases with no gene match: 3. The CDR3 runs 16 residues. The CDR3 loop reads CASSLEQRGGTDTQYF. In DNA, the CDR3 is TGCGCCAGCAGCTTGGAGCAGCGGGGGGGCACAGATACGCAGTATTTT.

As concerns this clonotype: Possible read error: a much larger clone is one base away. The chain uses TRBV5-1 and TRBJ2-1, with TRBD2 matching 8 bases. The length of the CDR3 is 13 residues. The germline V gene has CDR1 SGHRS and CDR2 YFSETQ. This CDR3 is CTSSLGLGNEQFF. For the CDR3, the DNA is TGCACCAGCAGCTTGGGACTAGGAAATGAGCAGTTCTTC.

This clonotype was picked up many times. The chain has TRBV11-2 and TRBJ2-5; 8 bases match TRBD2. The length of the CDR3 is 17 residues. V lost 5 bases and J lost 5; bases outside the gene matches: 16. CDR1 is SGHAT and CDR2 is FQNNGV in the germline V gene. CDR3 amino acids: CASSPFRSGGIEETQYF. The CDR3 nucleotides are TGTGCCAGCAGCCCGTTCCGGTCGGGAGGGATTGAGGAGACCCAGTACTTC.

The sample holds many counts of this clonotype. The chain has TRBV5-1 and TRBJ2-1; 11 nucleotides line up with TRBD2. V shed 1 base, J shed 8 bases, and the junction held 5 bases outside the gene matches. CDR3 length equals 15 residues. The germline gives CDR1 SGHRS, CDR2 YFSETQ. This CDR3 is CASSLIAGGPDEQFF. The CDR3 DNA follows: TGCGCCAGCAGCTTGATAGCGGGAGGGCCCGATGAGCAGTTCTTC.

In this sample, this clonotype turned up many times. The chain carries TRBV5-1 and TRBJ2-1; D may match TRBD1 or TRBD2 (5 bases each). V lost 4 bases and J 2 bases, leaving 16 bases between the germline ends. CDR3 length: 16 residues. The germline V gene encodes CDR1 SGHRS and CDR2 YFSETQ. DNA of the CDR3: TGCGCCAGCAGCGATCTCCGGGACGGAGCCTACAATGAGCAGTTCTTC. Its translation is CASSDLRDGAYNEQFF.

This clonotype was counted ten times or more. V is TRBV6-1 and J is TRBJ2-5; 9 bases fit TRBD1. Germline CDR1 MNHNS, CDR2 SASEGT. The CDR3 sequence is 13 residues long. V shed 11 bases, J shed 1 base, and the junction held 5 bases outside the gene matches. CDR3 protein: CAGGQGIQETQYF. The CDR3 region has the DNA TGTGCCGGGGGACAGGGAATCCAAGAGACCCAGTACTTC.

This clonotype was detected many times. V and J are TRBV29-1 and TRBJ1-4; D perhaps matches TRBD1 (5 bases). Trimming took off 3 bases at V and 8 bases at J, with 13 bases between the two ends. The CDR3 runs 13 residues. CDR1 is SQVTM and CDR2 is ANQGSEA in the germline V gene. This chain's CDR3 is CSVDWQGGEKLFF. The CDR3 DNA reads as TGCAGCGTTGATTGGCAGGGTGGCGAAAAACTGTTTTTT.

This clonotype was recorded at least ten times. The genes are TRBV10-3 and TRBJ2-6; D is tentatively TRBD1 or TRBD2 (5 bases each). This CDR3 has 17 residues. Trimming removed 3 bases from V and 0 bases from J, with 12 bases in between. Germline loops: CDR1 ENHRY, CDR2 SYGVKD. The CDR3 sequence is CAISDRGTVSGANVLTF. For the CDR3, the DNA is TGTGCCATCAGTGACAGAGGGACCGTCTCTGGGGCCAACGTCCTGACTTTC.

Ten or more counts support this clonotype. The chain couples TRBV5-1 to TRBJ1-1; 7 nucleotides match TRBD1. Germline CDR1 and CDR2: SGHRS and YFSETQ. This CDR3 spans 16 amino acids. The junction had 8 bases not matched to a gene; V was cut back by 3 bases and J by 0 bases. The CDR3 DNA is TGCGCCAGCAGCTCGGGACAGCGGACCATGAACACTGAAGCTTTCTTT. This encodes CASSSGQRTMNTEAFF. The complete variable domain, with remaining parts taken from reference TRBV5-1 and TRBJ1-1, reads KAGVTQTPRYLIKTRGQQVTLSCSPISGHRSVSWYQQTPGQGLQFLFEYFSETQRNKGNFPGRFSGRQFSNSRSEMNVSTLELGDSALYLCASSSGQRTMNTEAFFGQGTRLTVV.

The chain recombines TRBV20-1 with TRBJ2-1; 7 positions match TRBD1. V dropped 6 bases and J dropped 8; count of bases not matched to a gene: 13. This CDR3 region has 14 residues. Germline V lookup: CDR1 DFQATT, CDR2 SNEGSKA (reference sequence). The chain's CDR3 is CSAYARQGVDEQFF. Here the CDR3 DNA reads TGCAGTGCCTATGCTCGCCAGGGGGTTGATGAGCAGTTCTTC.

This clonotype has more than one count but fewer than ten. The rearrangement joins TRBV6-5 to TRBJ2-7; 10 bases map to TRBD1. Germline V lookup: CDR1 MNHEY, CDR2 SVGAGI. The CDR3 sequence is 21 residues long. Losses at the gene ends were 2 bases for V and 1 base for J; bases not matched to a gene: 20. The DNA of the CDR3 is TGTGCCAGCAGTTACGGCTTTGGGACACCCTCCGGACAGGGGGATTCCTACGAGCAGTACTTC. As protein: CASSYGFGTPSGQGDSYEQYF.

This clonotype was counted at least ten times. V gene TRBV5-1 combines with J gene TRBJ1-2, with 7 bases that match TRBD1. CDR3 size: 13 residues. Germline CDR1 SGHRS, CDR2 YFSETQ. The ends lost 4 bases at V and 3 bases at J; junction bases unmatched: 3. DNA of the CDR3: TGCGCCAGCAGCACCGGACAGGACTATGGCTACACCTTC. It is translated as CASSTGQDYGYTF.

This clonotype is termed medium-sized. The chain recombines TRBV20-1 with TRBJ2-5; perhaps TRBD1 as D (5 bases). CDR1 is DFQATT, CDR2 SNEGSKA, per germline (reference sequence). The CDR3 extends over 13 amino acids. V lost 1 base, J lost 5 bases, and 11 bases lay in between. The CDR3 sequence: CSARVPGLETQYF. CDR3 sequence (DNA): TGCAGTGCTAGAGTTCCAGGGTTGGAGACCCAGTACTTC.

A few counts support this clonotype. The chain recombines TRBV20-1 with TRBJ1-6; the match to TRBD1 covers 8 bases. The CDR3 loop spans 15 amino acids. CDR1 is DFQATT and CDR2 is SNEGSKA in the germline V gene (reference sequence). Trimming took 3 bases from V and 7 from J; bases not matched to a gene: 8. The CDR3 reads CSASLQRQGNSPLHF. The CDR3 coding sequence is TGCAGTGCTAGCCTTCAGAGACAGGGGAATTCACCCCTCCACTTT.

The chain carries TRBV30 and TRBJ2-3; TRBD2 agrees at 8 bases. The CDR3 spans 14 residues. V dropped 5 bases and J dropped 0; count of bases not matched to a gene: 4. The germline V gene encodes CDR1 GTSNPN and CDR2 SVGIG (reference sequence). In DNA form, the CDR3 reads TGTGCCTGGGACCCTAGCGGGAGCACAGATACGCAGTATTTT. The encoded protein is CAWDPSGSTDTQYF.

In this sample, this clonotype turned up a few times. The rearrangement links TRBV28 to TRBJ2-3, with D possibly TRBD2 on 6 matching bases. V was shortened by 7 bases and J by 0 bases, with 14 bases between the two germline ends. The germline V gene encodes CDR1 MDHEN and CDR2 SYDVKM. The CDR3 consists of 15 residues. Here the CDR3 reads CASKDYGGSTDTQYF. The CDR3, as DNA: TGTGCCAGCAAGGACTATGGGGGGAGCACAGATACGCAGTATTTT.